A single TCR beta chain is shown here with its context. The sample is drawn from a study of blood T cell repertoires in COVID-19. Study as a whole: Samples of COVID-19 (acute and convalescent) were obtained from the United States, Italy and Spain. T cells, B-cell-depleted T cells, or PBMCs provided the cDNA or gDNA that served as material.

Looked up from germline, CDR1 is SEHNR and CDR2 is FQNEAQ (reference sequence). Trimming took 3 bases from V and 6 from J; bases not matched to a gene: 3. This CDR3 contains 16 residues. Per the study methods: Scientists estimated how many nucleated cells there were by amplifying reference gene primers. Profiled with immunoSEQ multiplex PCR; TCRdb holds only in-frame clones, not every one. V and J calls and clone size are given by that table; D and trimming were obtained from the DNA. In the table there are roughly 170,000 clones, around 72% of which are singletons. The chain carries TRBV7-9 and TRBJ2-3; 16 bases align to TRBD2. The sequenced sample was peripheral blood. The clonotype originates from a woman older than 75 with acute or convalescent COVID-19. The CDR3 sequence: CASSFSGLAGGDTQYF. CDR3 DNA: TGTGCCAGCAGCTTCTCGGGACTAGCGGGAGGGGATACGCAGTATTTT.